This T cell receptor beta chain was profiled in a study of molecular identifiers for immune sequencing clone quantification. Regarding the study as a whole: Clones of above 20 RNA copies carried over 97% of effector molecules; in naive cells they carried under 1%.

The J segment lost 11 bases and the V segment lost 2 bases, leaving 6 bases of the junction unmatched. Germline CDR1 and CDR2: SQVTM and ANQGSEA. The CDR3 is made up of 13 amino acids. With 10%, 30% or 50% of RNA, about 17,000 to 1,000,000 naive CD8 T cells were sequenced. Naive CD8 T cells were FACS-sorted by CD8+CD4-CCR7+CD45RA+ markers. TCRdb ran MiXCR on the PCR reads and lists one entry per CDR3 protein. The sample records roughly 320,000 distinct CDR3 sequences, over 20% being singletons. This clonotype was detected many times. Its matching antigen is unknown. Material: naive CD8+ T cells from blood, with Jurkat cell RNA spiked in. Subset: FACS-sorted CD8+CD4-CCR7+CD45RA+ naive T cells. The sequence derives from a human donor in good health. Some libraries in this study had Jurkat cell RNA spiked in. The genes are TRBV29-1 and TRBJ2-3; 11 bases fit TRBD1. In nucleotides, the CDR3 is TGCAGCGTTGAAAGGGGGGGACAGGGGGAGCAGTATTTT. The encoded protein is CSVERGGQGEQYF.